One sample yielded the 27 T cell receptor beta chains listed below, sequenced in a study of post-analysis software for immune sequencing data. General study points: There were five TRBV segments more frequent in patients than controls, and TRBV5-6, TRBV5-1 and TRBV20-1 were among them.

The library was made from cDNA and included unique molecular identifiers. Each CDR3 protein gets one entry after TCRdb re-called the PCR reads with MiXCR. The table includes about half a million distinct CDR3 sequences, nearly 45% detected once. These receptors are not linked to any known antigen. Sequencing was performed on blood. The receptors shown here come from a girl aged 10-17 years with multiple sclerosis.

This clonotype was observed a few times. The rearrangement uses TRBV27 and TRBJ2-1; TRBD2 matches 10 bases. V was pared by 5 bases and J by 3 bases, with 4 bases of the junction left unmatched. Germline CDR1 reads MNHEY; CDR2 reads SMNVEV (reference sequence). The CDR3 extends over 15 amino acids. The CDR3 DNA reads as TGTGCCAGCAGTGCCGGGACTAGCGTCTACAATGAGCAGTTCTTC. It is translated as CASSAGTSVYNEQFF.

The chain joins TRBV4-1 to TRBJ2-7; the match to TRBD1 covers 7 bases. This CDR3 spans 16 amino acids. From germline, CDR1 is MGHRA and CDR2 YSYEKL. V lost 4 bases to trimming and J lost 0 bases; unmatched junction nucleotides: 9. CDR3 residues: CASSRGQTGVSYEQYF. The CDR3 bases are TGCGCCAGCAGCCGAGGCCAAACAGGGGTCTCCTACGAGCAGTACTTC.

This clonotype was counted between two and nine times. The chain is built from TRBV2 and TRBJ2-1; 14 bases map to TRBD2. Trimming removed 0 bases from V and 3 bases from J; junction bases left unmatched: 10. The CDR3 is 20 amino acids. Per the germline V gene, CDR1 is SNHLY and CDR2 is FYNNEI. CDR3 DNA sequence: TGTGCCAGCAGTGAAGCAAAGGTCTGGACTAGCGGGAGGAGCTACAATGAGCAGTTCTTC. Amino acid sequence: CASSEAKVWTSGRSYNEQFF.

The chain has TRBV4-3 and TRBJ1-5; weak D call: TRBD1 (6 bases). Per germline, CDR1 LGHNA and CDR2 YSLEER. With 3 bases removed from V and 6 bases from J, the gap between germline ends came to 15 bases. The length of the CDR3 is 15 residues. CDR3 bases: TGCGCCAGCAGCCAGGACAGAATCCCCAGTCAGCCCCAGCATTTT. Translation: CASSQDRIPSQPQHF.

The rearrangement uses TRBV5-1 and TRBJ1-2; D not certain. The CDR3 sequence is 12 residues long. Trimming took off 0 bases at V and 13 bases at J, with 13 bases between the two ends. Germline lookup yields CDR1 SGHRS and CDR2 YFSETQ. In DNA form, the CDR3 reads TGCGCCAGCAGCTTGGCCGGCGGAAAAGGCACCTTC. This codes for CASSLAGGKGTF.

Written as DNA, the CDR3 is TGCAGTGCTAGAGGGTCCCAGGGGGGGCAGACCCAGTACTTC. It yields the protein CSARGSQGGQTQYF. This chain links TRBV20-1 with TRBJ2-4; the D gene could be TRBD1 or TRBD2 (7 bases each). The J call could be wrong; TRBJ2-5 is a better fit for the DNA end. The CDR3 is 14 residues long. Per germline, CDR1 DFQATT and CDR2 SNEGSKA (reference sequence).

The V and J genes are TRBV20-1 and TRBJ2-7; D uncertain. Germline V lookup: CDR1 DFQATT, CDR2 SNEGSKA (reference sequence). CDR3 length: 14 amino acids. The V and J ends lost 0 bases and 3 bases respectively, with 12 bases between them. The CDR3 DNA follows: TGCAGTGCTAGAGATCCTCGATCGGGCTACGAGCAGTACTTC. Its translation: CSARDPRSGYEQYF.

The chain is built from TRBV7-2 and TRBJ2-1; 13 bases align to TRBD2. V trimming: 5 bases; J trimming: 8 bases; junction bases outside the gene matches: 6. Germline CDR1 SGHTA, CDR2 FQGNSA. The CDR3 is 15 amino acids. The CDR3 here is CASSRRTSGSDEQFF. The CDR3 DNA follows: TGTGCCAGCAGCCGAAGGACTAGCGGGAGCGATGAGCAGTTCTTC.

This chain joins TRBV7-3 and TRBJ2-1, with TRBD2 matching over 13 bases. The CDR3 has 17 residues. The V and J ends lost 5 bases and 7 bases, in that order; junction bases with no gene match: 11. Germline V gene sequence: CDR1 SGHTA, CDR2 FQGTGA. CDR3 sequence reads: CASSQIRLAGGSNEQFF. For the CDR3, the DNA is TGTGCCAGCAGCCAAATCCGACTAGCGGGAGGTTCTAATGAGCAGTTCTTC.

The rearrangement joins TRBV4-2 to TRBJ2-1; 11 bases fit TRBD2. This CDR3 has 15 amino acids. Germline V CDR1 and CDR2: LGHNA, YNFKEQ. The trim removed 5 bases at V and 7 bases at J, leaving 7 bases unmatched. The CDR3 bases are TGTGCCAGCAGCGAAGGGACTAGCGGAGGAAATGAGCAGTTCTTC. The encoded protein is CASSEGTSGGNEQFF.

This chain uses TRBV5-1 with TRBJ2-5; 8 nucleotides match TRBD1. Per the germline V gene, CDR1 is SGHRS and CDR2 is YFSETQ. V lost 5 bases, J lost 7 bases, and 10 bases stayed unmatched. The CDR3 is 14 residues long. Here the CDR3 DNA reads TGCGCCAGCAGGTCCGGGACAGGAGAAATGACCCAGTACTTC. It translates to CASRSGTGEMTQYF.

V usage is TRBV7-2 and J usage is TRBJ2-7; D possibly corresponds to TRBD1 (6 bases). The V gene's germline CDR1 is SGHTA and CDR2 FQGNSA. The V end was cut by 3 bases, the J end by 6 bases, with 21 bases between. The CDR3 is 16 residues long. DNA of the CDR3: TGTGCCAGCAGCTTCCGACTTGGACAGATATGGGGCGAGCAGTACTTC. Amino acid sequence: CASSFRLGQIWGEQYF. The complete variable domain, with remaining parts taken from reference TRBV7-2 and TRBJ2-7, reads GAGVSQSPSNKVTEKGKDVELRCDPISGHTALYWYRQSLGQGLEFLIYFQGNSAPDKSGLPSDRFSAERTGGSVSTLTIQRTQQEDSAVYLCASSFRLGQIWGEQYFGPGTRLTVT.

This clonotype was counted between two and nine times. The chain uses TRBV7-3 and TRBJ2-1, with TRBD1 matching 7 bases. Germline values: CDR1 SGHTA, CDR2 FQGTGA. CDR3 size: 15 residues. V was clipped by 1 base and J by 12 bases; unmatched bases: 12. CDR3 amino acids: CASSLRERGQDGQFF. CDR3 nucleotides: TGTGCCAGCAGCTTAAGAGAAAGGGGGCAGGATGGGCAGTTCTTC.

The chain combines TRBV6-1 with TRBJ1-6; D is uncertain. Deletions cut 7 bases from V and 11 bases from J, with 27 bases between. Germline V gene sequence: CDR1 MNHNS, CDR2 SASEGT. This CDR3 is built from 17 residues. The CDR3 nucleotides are TGTGCCAGCACCCGAGGGTGGTCGACCACCGTGTCTACACCCCTCCACTTT. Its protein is CASTRGWSTTVSTPLHF.

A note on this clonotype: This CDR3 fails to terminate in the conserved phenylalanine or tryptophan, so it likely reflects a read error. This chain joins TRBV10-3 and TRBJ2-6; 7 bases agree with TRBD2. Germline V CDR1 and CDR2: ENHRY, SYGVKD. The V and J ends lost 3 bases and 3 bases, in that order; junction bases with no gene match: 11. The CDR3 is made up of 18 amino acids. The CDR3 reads CAISDRRAGLGGANVLTC. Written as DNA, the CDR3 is TGTGCCATCAGTGACAGGAGAGCGGGACTGGGTGGGGCCAACGTCCTGACTTGC.

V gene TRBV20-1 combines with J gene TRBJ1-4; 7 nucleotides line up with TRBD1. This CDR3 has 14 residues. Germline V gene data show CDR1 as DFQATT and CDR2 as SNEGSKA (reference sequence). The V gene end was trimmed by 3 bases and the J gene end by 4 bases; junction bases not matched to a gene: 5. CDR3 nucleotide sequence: TGCAGTGCTAGGGGGACAGCCGTTAATGAAAAACTGTTTTTT. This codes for CSARGTAVNEKLFF.

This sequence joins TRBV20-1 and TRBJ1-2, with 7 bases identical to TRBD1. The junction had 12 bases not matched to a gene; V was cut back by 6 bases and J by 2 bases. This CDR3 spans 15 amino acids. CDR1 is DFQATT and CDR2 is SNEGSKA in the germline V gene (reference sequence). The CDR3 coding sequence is TGCAGTGCCCCACTGTCCCGGGACAGAAACTATGGCTACACCTTC. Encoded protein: CSAPLSRDRNYGYTF.

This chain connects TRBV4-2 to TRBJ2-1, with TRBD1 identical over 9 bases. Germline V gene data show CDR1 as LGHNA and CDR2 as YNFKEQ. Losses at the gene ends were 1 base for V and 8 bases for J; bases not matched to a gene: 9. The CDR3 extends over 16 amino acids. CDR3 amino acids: CASSQGATGGLHEQFF. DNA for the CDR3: TGTGCCAGCAGCCAAGGGGCGACAGGGGGTTTGCATGAGCAGTTCTTC.

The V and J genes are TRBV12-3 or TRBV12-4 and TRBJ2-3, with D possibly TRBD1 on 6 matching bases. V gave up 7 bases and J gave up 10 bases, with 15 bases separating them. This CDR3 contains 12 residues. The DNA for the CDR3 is TGTGCCAGCACAGCCTACAGGGCGTCGCAGTATTTT. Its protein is CASTAYRASQYF.

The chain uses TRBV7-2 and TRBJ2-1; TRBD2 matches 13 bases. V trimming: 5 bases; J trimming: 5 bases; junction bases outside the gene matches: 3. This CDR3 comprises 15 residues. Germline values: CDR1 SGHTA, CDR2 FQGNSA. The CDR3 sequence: CASSVGLAGDNEQFF. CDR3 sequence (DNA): TGTGCCAGCAGCGTAGGACTAGCGGGAGACAATGAGCAGTTCTTC. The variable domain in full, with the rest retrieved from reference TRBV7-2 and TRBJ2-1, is GAGVSQSPSNKVTEKGKDVELRCDPISGHTALYWYRQSLGQGLEFLIYFQGNSAPDKSGLPSDRFSAERTGGSVSTLTIQRTQQEDSAVYLCASSVGLAGDNEQFFGPGTRLTVL.

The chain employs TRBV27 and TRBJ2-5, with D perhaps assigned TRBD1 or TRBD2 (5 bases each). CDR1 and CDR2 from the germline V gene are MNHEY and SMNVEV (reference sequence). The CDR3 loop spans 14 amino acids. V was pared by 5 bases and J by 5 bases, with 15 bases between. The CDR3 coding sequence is TGTGCCAGCAGTCCAAATTGGGGCGGGGAGACCCAGTACTTC. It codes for CASSPNWGGETQYF.

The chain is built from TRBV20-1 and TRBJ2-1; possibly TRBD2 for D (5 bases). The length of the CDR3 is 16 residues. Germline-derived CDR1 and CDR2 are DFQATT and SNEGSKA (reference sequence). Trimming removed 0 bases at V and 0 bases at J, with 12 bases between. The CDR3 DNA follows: TGCAGTGCTAGAGATCAAGGGAGCGGCTCCTACAATGAGCAGTTCTTC. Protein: CSARDQGSGSYNEQFF.

CDR3 nucleotides: TGTGCCAGCAGCGGCGGGCGAGCAAGGACAGATACGCAGTATTTT. It translates to CASSGGRARTDTQYF. The chain links TRBV11-2 to TRBJ2-3; D might be TRBD2 (5 bases). CDR3 size: 15 residues. Germline-derived CDR1 and CDR2 are SGHAT and FQNNGV. Deletions cut 5 bases from V and 3 bases from J, with 15 bases between.

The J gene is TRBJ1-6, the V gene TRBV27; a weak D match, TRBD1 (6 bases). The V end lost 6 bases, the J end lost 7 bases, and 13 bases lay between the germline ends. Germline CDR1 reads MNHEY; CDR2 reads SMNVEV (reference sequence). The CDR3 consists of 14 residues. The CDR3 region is CASRQWTENSPLHF. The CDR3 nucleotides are TGTGCCAGCAGGCAATGGACAGAGAATTCACCCCTCCACTTT.

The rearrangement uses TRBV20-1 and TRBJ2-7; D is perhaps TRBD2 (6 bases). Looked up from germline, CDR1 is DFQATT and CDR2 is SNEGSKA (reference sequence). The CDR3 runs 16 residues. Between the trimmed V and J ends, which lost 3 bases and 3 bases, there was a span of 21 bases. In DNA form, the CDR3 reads TGCAGTGCTAGGGGGAGGCGCGGGCAGGCCATCTACGAGCAGTACTTC. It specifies CSARGRRGQAIYEQYF.

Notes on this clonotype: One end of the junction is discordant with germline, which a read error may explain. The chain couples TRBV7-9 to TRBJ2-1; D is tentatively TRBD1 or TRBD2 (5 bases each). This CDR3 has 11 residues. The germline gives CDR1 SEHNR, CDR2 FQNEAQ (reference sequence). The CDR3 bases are TGCACTTTCAAGTGGGGGAATGAGCAGTTCTTC. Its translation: CTFKWGNEQFF.

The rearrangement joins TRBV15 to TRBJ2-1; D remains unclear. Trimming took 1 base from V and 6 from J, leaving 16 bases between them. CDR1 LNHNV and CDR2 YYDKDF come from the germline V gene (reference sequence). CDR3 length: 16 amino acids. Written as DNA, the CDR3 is TGTGCCACCAGCAGAGCCCAGCCCTTAAGGGTCAATGAGCAGTTCTTC. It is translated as CATSRAQPLRVNEQFF.